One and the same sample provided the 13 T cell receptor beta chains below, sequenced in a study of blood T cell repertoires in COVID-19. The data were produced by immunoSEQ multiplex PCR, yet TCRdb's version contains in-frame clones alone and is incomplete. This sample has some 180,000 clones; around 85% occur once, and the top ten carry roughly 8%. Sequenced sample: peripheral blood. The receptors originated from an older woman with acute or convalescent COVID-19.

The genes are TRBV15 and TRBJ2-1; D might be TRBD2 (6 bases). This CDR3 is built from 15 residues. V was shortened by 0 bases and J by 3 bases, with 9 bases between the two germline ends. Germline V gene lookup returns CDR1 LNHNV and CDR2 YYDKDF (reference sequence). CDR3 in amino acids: CATSRDGSGYNEQFF. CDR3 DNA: TGTGCCACCAGCAGAGATGGTAGCGGCTACAATGAGCAGTTCTTC.

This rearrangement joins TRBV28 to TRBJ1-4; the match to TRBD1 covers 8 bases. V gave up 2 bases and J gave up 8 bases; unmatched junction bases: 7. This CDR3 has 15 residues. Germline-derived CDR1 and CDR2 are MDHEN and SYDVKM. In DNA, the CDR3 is TGTGCCAGCAGTTTAGCCAGGGGGCTAGGGGAAAAACTGTTTTTT. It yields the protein CASSLARGLGEKLFF.

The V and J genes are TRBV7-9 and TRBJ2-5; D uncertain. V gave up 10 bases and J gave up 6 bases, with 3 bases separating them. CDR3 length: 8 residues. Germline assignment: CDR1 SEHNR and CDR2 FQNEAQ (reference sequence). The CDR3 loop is CATKTQYF. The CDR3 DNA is TGTGCCACCAAGACCCAGTACTTC.

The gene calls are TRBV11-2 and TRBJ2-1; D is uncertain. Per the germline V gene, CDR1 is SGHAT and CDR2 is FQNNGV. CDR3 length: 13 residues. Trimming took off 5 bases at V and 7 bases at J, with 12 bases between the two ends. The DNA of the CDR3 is TGTGCCAGCAGCACACAGACGGTAAATGAGCAGTTCTTC. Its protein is CASSTQTVNEQFF. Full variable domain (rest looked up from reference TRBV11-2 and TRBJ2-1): EAGVAQSPRYKIIEKRQSVAFWCNPISGHATLYWYQQILGQGPKLLIQFQNNGVVDDSQLPKDRFSAERLKGVDSTLKIQPAKLEDSAVYLCASSTQTVNEQFFGPGTRLTVL.

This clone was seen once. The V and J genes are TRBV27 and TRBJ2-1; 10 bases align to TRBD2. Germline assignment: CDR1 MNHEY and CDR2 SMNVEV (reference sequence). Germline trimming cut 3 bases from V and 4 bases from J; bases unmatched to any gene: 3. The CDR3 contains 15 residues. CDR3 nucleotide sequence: TGTGCCAGCAGTTTCCGACTAGCGGGTTACAATGAGCAGTTCTTC. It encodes CASSFRLAGYNEQFF.

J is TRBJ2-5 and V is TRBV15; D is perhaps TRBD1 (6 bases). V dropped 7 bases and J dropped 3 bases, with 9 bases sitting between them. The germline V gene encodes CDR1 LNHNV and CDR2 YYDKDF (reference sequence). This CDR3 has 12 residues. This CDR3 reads CATKQGEETQYF. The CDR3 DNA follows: TGTGCCACCAAACAGGGAGAAGAGACCCAGTACTTC.

CDR3: CSASGDSNGYTF. The CDR3 coding sequence is TGCAGTGCTAGTGGAGATTCTAACGGCTACACCTTC. This chain connects TRBV20-1 to TRBJ1-2; unclear D gene. The CDR3 runs to 12 residues. Germline values: CDR1 DFQATT, CDR2 SNEGSKA (reference sequence). Deletions cut 3 bases from V and 8 bases from J, with 13 bases between.

The CDR3 loop reads CSVECEGPETQYF. The CDR3 coding sequence is TGCAGCGTTGAATGTGAGGGTCCAGAGACCCAGTACTTC. The chain couples TRBV29-1 to TRBJ2-5; TRBD2 is a possible D gene (5 bases). Germline V gene lookup returns CDR1 SQVTM and CDR2 ANQGSEA. V shed 2 bases and J shed 4 bases, with 11 bases lying between them. The CDR3 consists of 13 residues.

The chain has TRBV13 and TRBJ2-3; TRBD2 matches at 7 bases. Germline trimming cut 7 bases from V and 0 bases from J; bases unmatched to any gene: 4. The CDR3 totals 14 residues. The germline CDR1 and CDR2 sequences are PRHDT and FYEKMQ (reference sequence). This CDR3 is CASKSGTSTDTQYF. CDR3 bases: TGTGCCAGCAAAAGCGGGACTAGCACAGATACGCAGTATTTT.

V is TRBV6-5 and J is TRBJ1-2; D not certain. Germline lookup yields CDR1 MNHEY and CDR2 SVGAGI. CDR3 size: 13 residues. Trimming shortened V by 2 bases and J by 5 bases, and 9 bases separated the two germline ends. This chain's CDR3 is CASSYELEYGYTF. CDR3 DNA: TGTGCCAGCAGTTACGAGCTCGAGTATGGCTACACCTTC.

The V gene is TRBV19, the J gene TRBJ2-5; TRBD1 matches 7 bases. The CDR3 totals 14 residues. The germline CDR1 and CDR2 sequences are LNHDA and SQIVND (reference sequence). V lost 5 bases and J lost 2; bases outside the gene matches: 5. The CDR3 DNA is TGTGCCAGTAGTGCCTTGGGACAGCAAGAGACCCAGTACTTC. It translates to CASSALGQQETQYF.

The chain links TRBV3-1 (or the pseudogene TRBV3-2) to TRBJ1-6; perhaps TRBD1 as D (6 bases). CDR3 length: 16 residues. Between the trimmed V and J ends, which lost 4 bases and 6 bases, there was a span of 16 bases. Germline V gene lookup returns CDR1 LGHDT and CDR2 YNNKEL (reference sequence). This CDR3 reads CASSLQGRNGNSPLHF. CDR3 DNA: TGTGCCAGCAGCCTTCAGGGGCGTAATGGTAATTCACCCCTCCACTTT.

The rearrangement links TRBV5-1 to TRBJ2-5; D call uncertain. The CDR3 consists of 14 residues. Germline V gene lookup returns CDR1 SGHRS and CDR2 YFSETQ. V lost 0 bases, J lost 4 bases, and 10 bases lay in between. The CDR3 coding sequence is TGCGCCAGCAGCTTGGACAGACCGAGAGAGACCCAGTACTTC. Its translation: CASSLDRPRETQYF.